These 16 T cell receptor beta chains came from one sample sequenced in a study of T-cell reconstitution after alpha-beta-depleted transplantation in children. Unique molecular identifiers were incorporated during preparation of the TCRbeta library. TCRdb used MiXCR to reprocess the PCR reads, holding one entry per CDR3 protein. The repertoire holds around 700,000 distinct CDR3 sequences, with approximately 14% as singletons. Sequenced here: PBMCs, sampled before TCRalphabeta/CD19-depleted stem cell transplant. The receptors shown here come from a girl aged 2 to 10 with congenital amegakaryocytic thrombocytopenia, due to receive a stem cell transplant.

This clonotype was detected ten times or more. The V call is TRBV7-8, the J call TRBJ2-5, with D possibly matching TRBD1 (5 bases). Germline CDR1 SGHVS, CDR2 FQNEAQ. The CDR3 loop spans 14 amino acids. Trimming removed 5 bases from V and 4 bases from J, with 14 bases in between. This CDR3 reads CASSVPTQGETQYF. CDR3 coding DNA: TGTGCCAGCAGCGTTCCGACCCAGGGAGAGACCCAGTACTTC.

V is TRBV7-2 and J is TRBJ2-5, with 7 bases aligning to TRBD1. CDR3 size: 15 residues. V shed 3 bases and J 4 bases; nucleotides not matched to a gene: 8. CDR1 and CDR2 (germline): SGHTA, FQGNSA. CDR3 in amino acids: CASSFRYRGAETQYF. CDR3 DNA sequence: TGTGCCAGCAGCTTCCGATACAGGGGCGCAGAGACCCAGTACTTC.

The rearrangement joins TRBV5-4 to TRBJ2-7; 10 nucleotides agree with TRBD2. With V trimmed by 0 bases and J by 3 bases, 3 bases remained unmatched. This CDR3 comprises 15 residues. Per germline, CDR1 SGHNT and CDR2 YYREEE (reference sequence). The CDR3 spells CASSLDSSGSYEQYF. CDR3 DNA: TGTGCCAGCAGCTTGGATTCTAGCGGGAGCTACGAGCAGTACTTC.

Notes on this clonotype: This may come from a read error, since a much larger clone is one base off. The rearrangement links TRBV7-9 to TRBJ1-2; 12 bases line up with TRBD1. Germline CDR1 reads SEHNR; CDR2 reads FQNEAQ (reference sequence). This CDR3 has 13 amino acids. The CDR3 region has the DNA TGTGCCAGCAGCGGGACAGGGGGCTATGGCTACCCCTTC. This sequence encodes CASSGTGGYGYPF. Full variable domain (missing parts from reference TRBV7-9 and TRBJ1-2): DTGVSQNPRHKITKRGQNVTFRCDPISEHNRLYWYRQTLGQGPEFLTYFQNEAQLEKSRLLSDRFSAERPKGSFSTLEIQRTEQGDSAMYLCASSGTGGYGYPFGSGTRLTVV.

This clonotype was observed many times. The V call is TRBV6-1, the J call TRBJ1-3; tentatively, D is TRBD1 (5 bases). V was shortened by 6 bases and J by 0 bases, with 12 bases between the two germline ends. Germline-derived CDR1 and CDR2 are MNHNS and SASEGT. There are 15 residues in the CDR3. The CDR3 is CASSDSGNSGNTIYF. The CDR3 nucleotides are TGTGCCAGCAGCGACAGCGGGAACTCTGGAAACACCATATATTTT.

The V and J genes are TRBV4-1 and TRBJ2-2; tentative D call: TRBD1 (6 bases). The CDR3 runs 16 residues. The V and J ends lost 2 bases and 6 bases respectively, with 16 bases between them. From germline, CDR1 is MGHRA and CDR2 YSYEKL. CDR3 protein: CASSQRGTGFPGELFF. CDR3 DNA sequence: TGCGCCAGCAGCCAACGGGGCACAGGGTTCCCCGGGGAGCTGTTTTTT.

This clonotype was recorded at least ten times. The rearrangement joins TRBV28 to TRBJ1-2; D unresolved. The CDR3 extends over 11 amino acids. Germline-derived CDR1 and CDR2 are MDHEN and SYDVKM. The ends were cut back, 5 bases at V and 7 bases at J, with 8 bases in the middle. The chain's CDR3 is CASSPGLGYTF. CDR3 DNA: TGTGCCAGCAGTCCCGGACTTGGCTACACCTTC.

In regard to this clonotype: A much larger clone differs from this one at a single base, so this may be a read error. CDR3 residues: CASSLTGWDGYPF. In nucleotides, the CDR3 is TGCGCCAGCAGCTTGACAGGGTGGGATGGCTACCCCTTC. The gene calls are TRBV5-1 and TRBJ1-2, with a tentative D call TRBD1 (6 bases). The CDR3 is 13 residues long. Germline loops: CDR1 SGHRS, CDR2 YFSETQ.

This clonotype occurred a few times. The chain is built from TRBV14 and TRBJ2-7, with D perhaps matching TRBD2 (6 bases). The germline V gene encodes CDR1 SGHDN and CDR2 FVKESK. There are 16 residues in the CDR3. V lost 4 bases, J lost 4 bases, and 20 bases lay in between. The CDR3 protein is CASSPLGGSNVYEQYF. CDR3 in DNA: TGTGCCAGCAGCCCTCTGGGGGGAAGCAACGTTTACGAGCAGTACTTC.

This clonotype was counted at least ten times. The CDR3 here is CSADREPYNEQFF. The CDR3 DNA follows: TGCAGTGCAGACCGGGAGCCCTACAATGAGCAGTTCTTC. The V gene is TRBV20-1, the J gene TRBJ2-1; possible D gene TRBD2, 6 bases. Deletions cut 6 bases from V and 2 bases from J, with 11 bases between. The V gene's germline CDR1 is DFQATT and CDR2 SNEGSKA (reference sequence). This CDR3 spans 13 amino acids.

This clonotype has only a few counts. The chain combines TRBV3-1 with TRBJ2-7; the match to TRBD2 covers 11 bases. There are 16 residues in the CDR3. Germline trimming cut 1 base from V and 3 bases from J; bases unmatched to any gene: 5. Germline CDR1 reads LGHDT; CDR2 reads YNNKEL (reference sequence). The CDR3 coding sequence is TGTGCCAGCAGCCAAGCCGAAGGACTAGCGGGCTACGAGCAGTACTTC. Its protein product is CASSQAEGLAGYEQYF.

The sample holds a few counts of this clonotype. The rearrangement uses TRBV5-1 and TRBJ2-5; D is unclear. The germline V and J ends were trimmed by 5 bases and 5 bases, with 16 bases remaining between them. Germline V lookup: CDR1 SGHRS, CDR2 YFSETQ. CDR3 size: 14 residues. CDR3 nucleotide sequence: TGCGCCAGCAGGCGGAGTTCTCTCCAGGAGACCCAGTACTTC. Its protein is CASRRSSLQETQYF.

This clonotype showed up just once. This rearrangement joins TRBV12-3 or TRBV12-4 to TRBJ1-4, with D possibly TRBD1 on 6 matching bases. The CDR3 consists of 19 residues. Trimming took off 10 bases at V and 0 bases at J, with 27 bases between the two ends. The CDR3 DNA is TGTGCCATCTGTTTACAATACTATGGGGGGGGGCCAACTAATGAAAAACTGTTTTTT. As protein: CAICLQYYGGGPTNEKLFF.

This clonotype was detected only a few times. The rearrangement joins TRBV6-2 or TRBV6-3 to TRBJ2-4; D is perhaps TRBD2 (5 bases). V was shortened by 10 bases and J by 7 bases, with 17 bases between the two germline ends. The CDR3 spans 13 residues. Germline V gene data show CDR1 as MNHEY and CDR2 as SVGEGT. CDR3 bases: TGTGCCACCCTCGGCGGGTTATTGAACATTCAGTACTTC. It is translated as CATLGGLLNIQYF.

There are a few counts of this clonotype. The CDR3 DNA reads TGTGCCAGCAGCGTCGGGACAGGGGGCGCGGGGGAGACCCAGTACTTC. Residues: CASSVGTGGAGETQYF. The chain combines TRBV9 with TRBJ2-5, with 12 bases matching TRBD1. From germline, CDR1 is SGDLS and CDR2 YYNGEE. V was pared by 2 bases and J by 5 bases, with 7 bases of the junction left unmatched. CDR3 size: 16 residues.

This clonotype was seen at least ten times. The V gene is TRBV5-1, the J gene TRBJ2-5; D possibly corresponds to TRBD2 (6 bases). The CDR3 is 13 amino acids. Trimming cost V 0 bases and J 5 bases, with 8 bases left between them. Germline V gene lookup returns CDR1 SGHRS and CDR2 YFSETQ. The CDR3 coding sequence is TGCGCCAGCAGCTTGGGCGGGACTGAGACCCAGTACTTC. Protein: CASSLGGTETQYF.